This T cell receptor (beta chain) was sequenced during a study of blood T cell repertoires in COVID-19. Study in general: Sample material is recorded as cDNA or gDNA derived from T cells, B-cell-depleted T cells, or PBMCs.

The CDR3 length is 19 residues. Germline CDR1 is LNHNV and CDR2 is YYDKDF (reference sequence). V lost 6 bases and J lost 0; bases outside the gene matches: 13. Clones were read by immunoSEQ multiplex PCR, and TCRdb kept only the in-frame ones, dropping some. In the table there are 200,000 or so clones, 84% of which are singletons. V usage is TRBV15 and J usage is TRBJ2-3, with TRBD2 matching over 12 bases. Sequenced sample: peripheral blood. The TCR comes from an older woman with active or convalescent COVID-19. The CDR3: CATSPEFGLAGPSTDTQYF. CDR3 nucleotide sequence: TGTGCCACCAGTCCAGAGTTCGGACTAGCGGGACCTAGCACAGATACGCAGTATTTT.